Listed below are T cell receptor beta chains from one sample, sequenced in a study of blood T cell repertoires in COVID-19. Some clones are missing from TCRdb's copy, which holds only in-frame ones; the method was immunoSEQ multiplex PCR. This repertoire shows around 150,000 clones, under 90% found once; its top ten account for about 8.4%. The sequencing input was peripheral blood. The source of these receptors is a woman aged 55-69 years with active or convalescent COVID-19. The CDR3 runs from the conserved cysteine through the conserved F or W. D genes are given only for firm matches. Clone size, where shown, is once, few, many, or a class for clones that have expanded.

j_gene	len	abundance	d_gene	v_gene	CDR3nt	CDR3aa
TRBJ2-2	15	NA	NA	TRBV5-1	TGCGCCAGCAGCTTGGTGTCAGGAGGGGATCGGGAGCTGTTTTTT	CASSLVSGGDRELFF
TRBJ2-5	17	NA	TRBD1	TRBV5-1	TGCGCCAGCAGCGCCGGACAGGGGGCACCTCCAGGAAATACCCAGTACTTC	CASSAGQGAPPGNTQYF
TRBJ2-7	14	NA	TRBD2	TRBV6-6	TGTGCCAGCAGTACGTCCCTGCGGGAGGCGGGGCAGTACTTC	CASSTSLREAGQYF
TRBJ2-3	14	NA	TRBD1	TRBV6-6	TGTGCCAGCAGCAACAGGGGTGAATCGGATACGCAGTATTTT	CASSNRGESDTQYF
TRBJ1-1	14	NA	TRBD1	TRBV27	TGTGCCAGCAGTTTAGCCAGGGGGAGGACTGAAGCTTTCTTT	CASSLARGRTEAFF
TRBJ1-3	15	NA	TRBD1	TRBV28	TGTGCCAGCAGTCCGGGACAGGGGTTTGGAAACACCATATATTTT	CASSPGQGFGNTIYF
TRBJ2-2	15	NA	TRBD1	TRBV30	TGTGCCTGGGGGACCGGGACAGCGAACACCGGGGAGCTGTTTTTT	CAWGTGTANTGELFF
TRBJ2-1	16	NA	TRBD2	TRBV3-1/TRBV3-2	TGTGCCAGCAGCCGGCCACTAGCGGGGGATTACAATGAGCAGTTCTTC	CASSRPLAGDYNEQFF
TRBJ2-2	15	NA	TRBD2	TRBV27	TGTGCCAGCAGTTTATTGGGCGGGAGTATCGGGGAGCTGTTTTTT	CASSLLGGSIGELFF
TRBJ2-1	15	NA	TRBD2	TRBV7-3	TGTGCCAGCAGCTCTAGGACTAGAGGAGAGGGTGAGCAGTTCTTC	CASSSRTRGEGEQFF
TRBJ2-1	13	NA	NA	TRBV7-3	TGTGCCAGCAGCTTAGGGACTCAGAATACGCAGTTCTTC	CASSLGTQNTQFF
TRBJ2-2	13	NA	NA	TRBV27	TGTGCCAGCAGTGATATCGGCACCGGGGAGCTGTTTTTT	CASSDIGTGELFF
TRBJ2-1	15	NA	NA	TRBV2	TGTGCCAGCACTAGGGACTCCTTGGGGGGCAATGAGCAGTTCTTC	CASTRDSLGGNEQFF
TRBJ1-1	13	few	NA	TRBV11-2	TGTGCCAGCAGCCGAGGGACGTCAAGGGGGGCTTTCTTT	CASSRGTSRGAFF
TRBJ1-4	13	NA	NA	TRBV11-2	TGTGCCAGCAGCCAGATAGTGGGGGGAAAACTGTTTTTT	CASSQIVGGKLFF
TRBJ2-1	15	few	TRBD2	TRBV9	TGTGCCAGCAGCCCGGGGACTAGCGGGAGCAATGAGCAGTTCTTC	CASSPGTSGSNEQFF
TRBJ1-1	16	NA	NA	TRBV14	TGTGCCAGCAGCCAAGTTCCTGGACGGGGAAACACTGAAGCTTTCTTT	CASSQVPGRGNTEAFF
TRBJ1-1	16	once	NA	TRBV4-1	TGCGCCAGCAGCCAAGATCCTTGGCAGGGGTACACTGAAGCTTTCTTT	CASSQDPWQGYTEAFF
TRBJ2-6	18	NA	NA	TRBV23-1	TGCGCCAGCAGTCACGCGGGACGGGGAACTACGGGGGCCAACGTCCTGACTTTC	CASSHAGRGTTGANVLTF
TRBJ2-2	14	few	NA	TRBV28	TGTGCCAGCAGATCCAGGGGGAACACCGGGGAGCTGTTTTTT	CASRSRGNTGELFF
TRBJ1-3	16	NA	NA	TRBV28	TGTGCCAGCAGTTTATTATCGGGAGGGTCTGGAAACACCATATATTTT	CASSLLSGGSGNTIYF
TRBJ1-5	15	NA	TRBD1	TRBV5-1	TGCGCCAGCAGCGAGATGGGACAGCCAAATCAGCCCCAGCATTTT	CASSEMGQPNQPQHF
TRBJ1-2	12	NA	TRBD1	TRBV28	TGTGCCAGCAGTCTGACAGGGCCCGGCTACACCTTC	CASSLTGPGYTF
TRBJ1-6	17	NA	NA	TRBV6-2/TRBV6-3	TGTGCCAGCAGTTACTCGGGCCCGAGCTCCTATAATTCACCCCTCCACTTT	CASSYSGPSSYNSPLHF
TRBJ2-1	15	once	TRBD1	TRBV7-6	TGTGCCAGCCATGACAGGGGATCGATATGCAATGAGCAGTTCTTC	CASHDRGSICNEQFF
TRBJ2-2	15	NA	NA	TRBV29-1	TGCAGCGTTCTCTGGACAGATTCGAACACCGGGGAGCTGTTTTTT	CSVLWTDSNTGELFF
TRBJ1-4	15	few	NA	TRBV24-1	TGTGCCACCAGTGACCCTGCCGGGGGGAACGAAAAACTGTTTTTT	CATSDPAGGNEKLFF
TRBJ2-6	15	NA	NA	TRBV3-1/TRBV3-2	TGTGCCAGCAGCCAAGGAGCTTCGGGGGCCAACGTCCTGACTTTC	CASSQGASGANVLTF
TRBJ1-1	15	NA	TRBD1	TRBV6-4	TGTGCCAGCATTTTTACCACGACAGGGGGAGATGAAGCTTTCTTT	CASIFTTTGGDEAFF
TRBJ1-4	14	few	TRBD1	TRBV2	TGTGCCAGCAGCGTGACAGGGTTCCGGGAAAAACTGTTTTTT	CASSVTGFREKLFF
TRBJ1-2	12	NA	NA	TRBV29-1	TGCAGCGTTGGGGGGGTTAACTATGGCTACACCTTC	CSVGGVNYGYTF
TRBJ1-1	13	NA	NA	TRBV12-3/TRBV12-4	TGTGCCAGCAGTTTCTACTTGAACACTGAAGCTTTCTTT	CASSFYLNTEAFF
TRBJ2-2	15	NA	NA	TRBV5-1	TGCGCCAGCAGCGACCCGGGGGTAAACAACGGGGAGCTGTTTTTT	CASSDPGVNNGELFF
TRBJ2-7	14	NA	TRBD2	TRBV24-1	TGTGCCACCAGTGAGGGACTAGCGGGAGTGGGGCAGTACTTC	CATSEGLAGVGQYF
TRBJ1-2	18	NA	TRBD1	TRBV2	TGTGCCAGCAGTGGGAAAACGGGACAGGTGGCTCTATACTATGGCTACACCTTC	CASSGKTGQVALYYGYTF
TRBJ2-3	16	NA	NA	TRBV5-1	TGCGCCAGCAGCTTGGCAAAGACCGGCGGGCCAGATACGCAGTATTTT	CASSLAKTGGPDTQYF
TRBJ1-3	13	NA	NA	TRBV6-5	TGTGCCACTTTGACCAACAGGGGAAACACCATATATTTT	CATLTNRGNTIYF